This TCR beta chain is from a study of blood T cell repertoires in COVID-19. The V end was cut by 3 bases, the J end by 4 bases, with 19 bases between. In germline, CDR1 is LNHDA, CDR2 SQIVND (reference sequence). The CDR3 consists of 16 residues. Sequenced by immunoSEQ multiplex PCR; TCRdb stores in-frame clones only, minus some. The profile shows a few hundred thousand clones, over 85% of them singletons. The sequence derives from a man aged 18 to 35 with COVID-19, enrolled during active disease. Sequencing input: peripheral blood. The rearrangement joins TRBV19 to TRBJ2-7; D possibly corresponds to TRBD1 (5 bases). CDR3: CASSIGSVGRGYEQYF. CDR3 bases: TGTGCCAGTAGTATCGGTTCGGTAGGAAGGGGATACGAGCAGTACTTC.